Given below is one T cell receptor (beta chain) in context. Its antigen is unknown. This record belongs to a study of T cells expressing NK-cell markers. The wider study: In the group of eight sequenced donors, seven were HCMV-seropositive and one was seronegative.

Template switching by 5'RACE with UMIs generated the TCR beta cDNA. No DNA is given; TCRdb re-called the 5' RACE reads and lists each CDR3 protein once. This listing includes about 110,000 distinct CDR3 sequences. Study-level points and caveats: Topping the CD3+CD56-NKG2C+ fraction as well were these clonotypes, in a handful of donors. A handful of donors had dominant NKG2C+ clonotypes that comprised about 1.0-8% of their CD8+ T cells.

Sequencing was carried out using blood T cells: a sorted CD56 or NKG2C T cell subset, CD4+ or CD8+ T cells, or bulk PBMC T cells (not recorded which). This clonotype was sampled from a woman aged 18 to 75 in good health.

CDR3 residues: CASSEAGYDTQYF. This chain links TRBV25-1 with TRBJ2-3; lacking DNA, the TRBD1 call made by TCRdb goes unchecked. Germline V gene lookup returns CDR1 MGHDK and CDR2 SYGVNS. The CDR3 length is 13 residues.